The 30 T cell receptor beta chains below were found in one sample sequenced in a study of siplizumab effects on memory and regulatory T cells. Produced via immunoSEQ multiplex PCR; TCRdb's table is partial and in-frame only. Of 100,000 or so clones listed, roughly 93% are singletons. The sequenced sample consisted of non-Treg CD4+ T cells sorted from blood. These receptor sequences come from a human donor in good health.

This sequence joins TRBV5-1 and TRBJ2-3; the match to TRBD1 covers 10 bases. V lost 7 bases and J lost 1; bases outside the gene matches: 6. The CDR3 contains 15 residues. The V gene's germline CDR1 is SGHRS and CDR2 YFSETQ. The CDR3 sequence: CASSGTGVGTDTQYF. CDR3 in DNA: TGCGCCAGCTCCGGGACAGGGGTGGGCACAGATACGCAGTATTTT.

The rearrangement links TRBV10-3 to TRBJ2-3; tentative D call: TRBD2 (7 bases). The V gene's germline CDR1 is ENHRY and CDR2 SYGVKD. Trimming cost V 6 bases and J 1 base, with 11 bases left between them. This CDR3 region has 14 residues. CDR3 nucleotides: TGTGCCATCAGGGGGGGGCCCCGCACAGATACGCAGTATTTT. Protein product: CAIRGGPRTDTQYF.

In its sample, this clone was seen once. This CDR3 reads CASSTGQSYEQYF. As DNA, the CDR3 is TGTGCCAGCAGTACGGGACAGTCCTACGAGCAGTACTTC. The rearrangement links TRBV28 to TRBJ2-7; 7 positions agree with TRBD1. V trimming: 5 bases; J trimming: 1 base; junction bases outside the gene matches: 2. The CDR3 sequence is 13 residues long. Germline V gene sequence: CDR1 MDHEN, CDR2 SYDVKM.

The chain has TRBV7-2 and TRBJ2-3, with D perhaps TRBD2 (7 bases). Trimming stripped 1 base from V and 5 bases from J, with 19 bases between. The CDR3 covers 17 residues. CDR1 and CDR2 (germline): SGHTA, FQGNSA. DNA of the CDR3: TGTGCCAGCAGCTTAGTTAGGTCGGGGGGCCACCGAGATACGCAGTATTTT. This gives the protein CASSLVRSGGHRDTQYF.

The rearrangement uses TRBV19 and TRBJ1-1; a possible D gene is TRBD1 (5 bases). CDR1 and CDR2 (germline): LNHDA, SQIVND (reference sequence). Trimming left V 6 bases short and J 6 bases short, with 11 bases between. The length of the CDR3 is 12 residues. The CDR3 region has the DNA TGTGCCAGTAGCAGAGGGGCAGCTGAAGCTTTCTTT. The encoded protein is CASSRGAAEAFF.

The chain uses TRBV10-3 and TRBJ2-7; 15 bases line up with TRBD2. With 2 bases clipped from V and 7 bases from J, the junction kept 9 bases outside the gene matches. CDR1 and CDR2 from the germline V gene are ENHRY and SYGVKD. This CDR3 region has 17 residues. The CDR3 sequence: CAISEPRTSGGAFEQYF. CDR3 nucleotide sequence: TGTGCCATCAGTGAGCCACGGACTAGCGGGGGGGCCTTTGAGCAGTACTTC.

The rearrangement uses TRBV6-1 and TRBJ1-4, with 10 bases identical to TRBD1. The germline V gene has CDR1 MNHNS and CDR2 SASEGT. J gave up 8 bases and V 3 bases, and 6 bases lay outside the gene matches. The CDR3 loop spans 15 amino acids. CDR3 loop: CASSDFGTGDEKLFF. For the CDR3, the DNA is TGTGCCAGCAGTGATTTCGGGACAGGGGACGAAAAACTGTTTTTT.

The chain recombines TRBV7-3 with TRBJ2-1; possibly TRBD2 for D (6 bases). Trimming removed 2 bases at V and 7 bases at J, with 9 bases between. Germline V gene data show CDR1 as SGHTA and CDR2 as FQGTGA. This CDR3 comprises 13 residues. Here the CDR3 reads CASSLFRGNEQFF. In DNA form, the CDR3 reads TGTGCCAGCAGCTTATTTCGGGGGAATGAGCAGTTCTTC.

This chain links TRBV6-1 with TRBJ2-7; TRBD2 agrees at 9 bases. J was trimmed by 2 bases and V by 8 bases; bases with no gene match: 4. The CDR3 length is 13 residues. Germline V CDR1 and CDR2: MNHNS, SASEGT. The CDR3 region has the DNA TGTGCCAGCGGGCGGGGGGGCGCCTACGAGCAGTACTTC. Protein product: CASGRGGAYEQYF.

The V call is TRBV2, the J call TRBJ2-5, with 8 positions matching TRBD2. With V trimmed by 4 bases and J by 5 bases, 15 bases remained unmatched. Germline V CDR1 and CDR2: SNHLY, FYNNEI. CDR3 length: 17 residues. The CDR3 protein is CASSAKSRLAGGETQYF. CDR3 sequence (DNA): TGTGCCAGCAGTGCAAAATCACGGCTAGCGGGCGGGGAGACCCAGTACTTC.

J is TRBJ2-6 and V is TRBV5-4; D gene ambiguous. Germline V CDR1 and CDR2: SGHNT, YYREEE (reference sequence). V dropped 7 bases and J dropped 2 bases, with 16 bases sitting between them. The CDR3 totals 16 residues. As DNA, the CDR3 is TGTGCCAGCGCCGTAGTGCCGGGCACTGGGGCCAACGTCCTGACTTTC. Residues: CASAVVPGTGANVLTF.

The CDR3 DNA sequence: TGCGCCAGCAGCGGCAATGTTGGCTACACCTTC. Its protein is CASSGNVGYTF. The chain has TRBV5-1 and TRBJ1-2; D remains unclear. The V end lost 4 bases, the J end lost 7 bases, and 8 bases lay between the germline ends. Germline-derived CDR1 and CDR2 are SGHRS and YFSETQ. The length of the CDR3 is 11 residues. Variable domain in full (rest from reference TRBV5-1 and TRBJ1-2): KAGVTQTPRYLIKTRGQQVTLSCSPISGHRSVSWYQQTPGQGLQFLFEYFSETQRNKGNFPGRFSGRQFSNSRSEMNVSTLELGDSALYLCASSGNVGYTFGSGTRLTVV.

CDR3 sequence (DNA): TGTGCCAGCAGCCCGAGACAGGGGCTCTCTCAGTTCTTC. Translation gives CASSPRQGLSQFF. The V call is TRBV5-5, the J call TRBJ2-1, with TRBD1 matching 8 bases. Germline V gives CDR1 SGHKS, CDR2 YYEKEE (reference sequence). V was clipped by 4 bases and J by 13 bases; unmatched bases: 10. There are 13 residues in the CDR3.

This chain connects TRBV4-3 to TRBJ2-3; no clear D gene. The CDR3 covers 15 residues. Trimming pared 0 bases from V and 2 bases from J, leaving 9 bases between. CDR1 LGHNA and CDR2 YSLEER come from the germline V gene. CDR3 region: CASSQEVTTTDTQYF. The CDR3, as DNA: TGCGCCAGCAGCCAAGAGGTGACAACCACAGATACGCAGTATTTT.

V gene TRBV2 combines with J gene TRBJ2-1, with 8 bases identical to TRBD2. This CDR3 contains 14 residues. The germline V gene has CDR1 SNHLY and CDR2 FYNNEI. V lost 4 bases and J lost 3; bases outside the gene matches: 2. The CDR3 loop is CASSVRGGYNEQFF. DNA for the CDR3: TGTGCCAGCAGTGTTCGGGGGGGCTACAATGAGCAGTTCTTC.

This clone appeared once. The J gene is TRBJ2-2, the V gene TRBV7-3; 8 bases map to TRBD1. CDR3 length: 15 residues. Germline CDR1 is SGHTA and CDR2 is FQGTGA. The V and J ends lost 5 bases and 2 bases, in that order; junction bases with no gene match: 4. The CDR3 region is CASSPTGANTGELFF. The CDR3 DNA reads TGTGCCAGCAGCCCGACAGGGGCAAACACCGGGGAGCTGTTTTTT.

The genes are TRBV10-3 and TRBJ2-7, with 10 bases fitting TRBD2. Germline V gene sequence: CDR1 ENHRY, CDR2 SYGVKD. The J segment lost 0 bases and the V segment lost 9 bases, leaving 8 bases of the junction unmatched. The CDR3 is 15 amino acids. DNA of the CDR3: TGTGCCATGAGTCCTAGCGGGGGCCGCTCCTACGAGCAGTACTTC. Its protein product is CAMSPSGGRSYEQYF.

The chain recombines TRBV9 with TRBJ1-6; no clear D gene. Germline lookup yields CDR1 SGDLS and CDR2 YYNGEE. The CDR3 runs to 15 residues. Trimming took 4 bases from V and 4 from J, leaving 12 bases between them. The CDR3 loop is CASSPDLLYNSPLHF. CDR3 bases: TGTGCCAGCAGCCCCGACCTGTTGTATAATTCACCCCTCCACTTT. Drawing the rest from reference TRBV9 and TRBJ1-6, the complete variable domain is DSGVTQTPKHLITATGQRVTLRCSPRSGDLSVYWYQQSLDQGLQFLIQYYNGEERAKGNILERFSAQQFPDLHSELNLSSLELGDSALYFCASSPDLLYNSPLHFGNGTRLTVT.

The V call is TRBV5-1, the J call TRBJ1-4; weak D call: TRBD1 (6 bases). Per germline, CDR1 SGHRS and CDR2 YFSETQ. The CDR3 is 15 residues long. Trimming cost V 3 bases and J 4 bases, with 13 bases left between them. The CDR3, as DNA: TGCGCCAGCAGCTCGTTGACAGGTGTTAATGAAAAACTGTTTTTT. Translation gives CASSSLTGVNEKLFF.

V gene TRBV7-9 combines with J gene TRBJ2-2, with a tentative D call TRBD1 (5 bases). V was pared by 5 bases and J by 1 base, with 5 bases between. The CDR3 sequence is 13 residues long. CDR1 is SEHNR and CDR2 is FQNEAQ in the germline V gene (reference sequence). The CDR3 DNA reads as TGTGCCAGCAGCGACAGGAACACCGGGGAGCTGTTTTTT. Its translation is CASSDRNTGELFF.

This chain uses TRBV5-6 with TRBJ1-4; D not certain. This CDR3 has 13 amino acids. CDR1 and CDR2 (germline): SGHDT, YYEEEE. The V and J ends lost 6 bases and 4 bases respectively, with 10 bases between them. CDR3 sequence reads: CASNGQSNEKLFF. The DNA for the CDR3 is TGTGCCAGCAATGGGCAGAGTAATGAAAAACTGTTTTTT.

The V gene is TRBV6-6, the J gene TRBJ2-7; a weak D match, TRBD1 (5 bases). Germline values: CDR1 MNHNY, CDR2 SVGAGI (reference sequence). The CDR3 runs 16 residues. Trimming took off 0 bases at V and 0 bases at J, with 12 bases between the two ends. The CDR3 spells CASSYSMQGSSYEQYF. As DNA, the CDR3 is TGTGCCAGCAGTTACTCGATGCAGGGAAGCTCCTACGAGCAGTACTTC.

The chain is built from TRBV2 and TRBJ2-4; 7 bases align to TRBD1. The ends lost 6 bases at V and 4 bases at J; junction bases unmatched: 3. The CDR3 contains 13 residues. From germline, CDR1 is SNHLY and CDR2 FYNNEI. Written as DNA, the CDR3 is TGTGCCAGCAGCCGGGACAGTAAAAACATTCAGTACTTC. Translated, it gives CASSRDSKNIQYF.

The CDR3 DNA is TGTGCCAGCAGCTTACAGGGGCGCACCGGGGAGCTGTTTTTT. Its protein is CASSLQGRTGELFF. The chain combines TRBV11-1 with TRBJ2-2; D is perhaps TRBD1 (6 bases). This CDR3 spans 14 amino acids. CDR1 SGHAT and CDR2 FQDESV come from the germline V gene (reference sequence). Deletions cut 2 bases from V and 4 bases from J, with 8 bases between.

The chain uses TRBV11-1 and TRBJ2-3, with a possible D match to TRBD1 (5 bases). The CDR3 extends over 14 amino acids. The V end lost 9 bases, the J end lost 2 bases, and 15 bases lay between the germline ends. Germline values: CDR1 SGHAT, CDR2 FQDESV (reference sequence). Here the CDR3 DNA reads TGTGCCAGTAGCAGCAGGGTCCCCACAGATACGCAGTATTTT. Amino acids: CASSSRVPTDTQYF.

The CDR3 loop reads CAISVGVTDTQYF. The DNA of the CDR3 is TGTGCCATCAGTGTCGGAGTCACAGATACGCAGTATTTT. The chain links TRBV10-3 to TRBJ2-3; D not resolved. The germline gives CDR1 ENHRY, CDR2 SYGVKD. CDR3 length: 13 residues. Trimming cost V 4 bases and J 2 bases, with 7 bases left between them.

The chain has TRBV5-6 and TRBJ1-2, with D hard to call. The length of the CDR3 is 14 residues. Deletions cut 1 base from V and 1 base from J, with 8 bases between. Germline V gives CDR1 SGHDT, CDR2 YYEEEE. CDR3 region: CASSLKQYNYGYTF. For the CDR3, the DNA is TGTGCCAGCAGCTTGAAACAATATAACTATGGCTACACCTTC.

The chain combines TRBV9 with TRBJ1-2; D remains ambiguous. The V and J ends lost 0 bases and 4 bases respectively, with 7 bases between them. This CDR3 contains 13 residues. CDR1 and CDR2 (germline): SGDLS, YYNGEE. The CDR3 here is CASSVGEPYGYTF. CDR3 bases: TGTGCCAGCAGCGTAGGGGAGCCCTATGGCTACACCTTC.

The V gene is TRBV5-1, the J gene TRBJ2-3, with D possibly matching TRBD1 (5 bases). Germline-derived CDR1 and CDR2 are SGHRS and YFSETQ. This CDR3 contains 15 residues. V was cut by 3 bases and J by 2 bases, with 13 bases left in between. The CDR3 region is CASSYDSPPTDTQYF. The CDR3 nucleotides read TGCGCCAGCAGCTACGACAGCCCTCCCACAGATACGCAGTATTTT.

The chain is built from TRBV4-1 and TRBJ2-6; 7 bases match TRBD2. V shed 3 bases and J 5 bases; nucleotides not matched to a gene: 7. CDR1 is MGHRA and CDR2 is YSYEKL in the germline V gene. The CDR3 covers 16 residues. In DNA form, the CDR3 reads TGCGCCAGCAGCCAGACCCGGGGGGACCGGGCCAACGTCCTGACTTTC. This translates into CASSQTRGDRANVLTF.